The clone carrying this T cell receptor beta chain was detected a few times. With 5 bases removed from V and 1 base from J, the gap between germline ends came to 15 bases. The CDR3 runs to 15 residues. The germline V gene has CDR1 SGHRS and CDR2 YFSETQ. The data were taken from a study of T-cell memory formation after mild COVID-19. MiXCR, run by TCRdb on the 5' RACE reads, gives a single entry per CDR3 protein. The sample carries 530,000 or so distinct CDR3 sequences, roughly a sixth recorded once. The rearrangement links TRBV5-1 to TRBJ1-1; possible D gene TRBD1, 6 bases. The sample comprised PBMCs or a T cell subset sorted from them (not recorded which). The origin of this receptor is an adult woman who had mild COVID-19 (a few samples of this study predate the infection). Cell type and time point are not known. The CDR3 sequence: CASRGGRAANTEAFF. The CDR3 DNA reads TGCGCCAGCAGAGGGGGGAGGGCGGCGAACACTGAAGCTTTCTTT. The full variable domain, in which reference TRBV5-1 and TRBJ1-1 provide the parts outside the CDR3, is KAGVTQTPRYLIKTRGQQVTLSCSPISGHRSVSWYQQTPGQGLQFLFEYFSETQRNKGNFPGRFSGRQFSNSRSEMNVSTLELGDSALYLCASRGGRAANTEAFFGQGTRLTVV.